The sequence of this T cell receptor beta chain was determined in a study of CD4 T cells in relation to SARS-CoV-2 and coronaviruses (dated by TCRdb to the early 2020s). Regarding the study in general: In the ViraFEST assay, PBMCs were cultured with antigen for under 12 days, after which TCR beta CDR3s were sequenced to identify antigen-specific clonal expansions. Across all 12 patients in the full convalescent cohort, ages ranged from about 21 to 75 years, with a median of 38. Of the approximately 12 convalescent patients, 8 were male and 4 were female, and two of the subjects were Hispanic. Using patient-derived lymphoblastoid cell lines, the shared crossreactive spike epitopes were mapped to their HLA restriction. The study assessed, at the TCR clonotype level, memory CD4+ T cell crossreactivity between SARS-CoV-2 and common cold coronavirus spike proteins. The Adaptive Biotechnologies TCR-sequencing kit was used to sequence samples from three pre-COVID donors and the naive versus memory experiments, while other data came from Illumina-based sequencing. A different, Illumina-based TCR-beta assay was used to sequence expansion assays from other donors in the study.

To separate naive from memory CD4+ T cells, cryopreserved PBMCs first underwent CD4 enrichment and then EasySep naive CD4+ T cell enrichment. Sorted naive or memory CD4+ T cells (about 9.6 x 10^4) were cultured 1:1 with T cell-depleted PBMCs and CEF peptides for over 9 days. Each peptide culture condition was generally run in triplicate replicate wells. Ficoll-Paque PLUS gradient centrifugation was used to isolate PBMCs from either whole blood or leukapheresis product. PBMCs were either cryopreserved at -140 degrees C or used fresh in the expansion assay. The QIAamp Micro DNA Kit was used to extract genomic DNA from the CD4+ T cells. In the case of this clone: The specificity of this receptor is unknown. Base qualities are not provided; no much larger clone lies one nucleotide away.

The CDR3 numbers 15 residues from cysteine through phenylalanine. Only CDR3 DNA remains: 45 bases, in frame from the first base. The germline V gene (reference sequence) provides CDR1 SEHNR and CDR2 FQNEAQ. At the junction V is shortened by 4 bases and J by 7 bases, with 16 bases in between. General study outcomes and caveats: Crossreactivity analysis centred on spike protein, so crossreactivity against other viral proteins was not assessed. Significantly weaker SARS-CoV-2-driven expansion was shown by crossreactive clones than by monoreactive clones, consistent with antigenic imprinting. Small numbers of patients and of tested TCRs were a limitation of the study. Because no donor provided both pre-pandemic and post-infection samples, tracing the source of pre-existing responses was limited. Naive versus memory sequencing indicated that memory recall responses, rather than primary responses primed during culture, are detected by the assay. Roughly 64% of donors had memory CD4+ clonotypes that crossrecognized SARS-CoV-2 and at least one common cold coronavirus spike.

Survey-level immunoSEQ TCR-beta sequencing was performed on DNA from CEF-cultured naive and memory CD4+ T cells. In the source study's methods: During preprocessing, nonproductive sequences were removed, along with CDR3s that did not begin with C, did not end with F or W, or were shorter than 7 amino acids. Antigen-specific clonotypes were called with the MANAFEST web app, based on expansion relative to reference and other culture wells. A clone was considered positive if significant expansion relative to the reference culture was observed in 2 of 3 replicate wells at an FDR below 0.05. For a clone to be considered positive, significant expansion relative to all other tandem wells and an odds ratio above 5 were also required. Cultured and uncultured naive and memory CD4+ repertoires were searched for previously identified spike- and CEF-reactive CDR3s. After three terminal residues were trimmed from each end, CDR3 homology was quantified as pairwise Levenshtein distance using the stringdist R package. TCRdb limited this immuneACCESS table to in-frame rearrangements with V and J called. A share of clones is missing; checked studies link under half to unresolved V genes, and the rest is unexplained. Clone size and V and J calls were adopted from that table, with D and trimming inferred from the DNA. The sample includes 35,000 or so clones, with just over 75% observed a single time. Of the sample, about 2.8% is held by the ten largest clones.

This TCR came from an adult with COVID-19. This sequence uses TRBV7-9 and TRBJ1-4; the D gene lacks a confident call. Sequencing was performed on memory CD4+ T cells from PBMCs, cultured in vitro. This specimen's cell subset or site label, interpreted: memory (non-naive) CD4+ T cells. The DNA sequence is as follows: TGTGCCAGCAGCTCGACTCGGGCAGGCGTTGAAAAACTGTTTTTT. Protein translation: CASSSTRAGVEKLFF.